This T cell receptor (beta chain) originates from a study of prognosis after radiotherapy for stage I lung cancer. At the level of the study: None of the non-small cell lung cancer patients was considered medically operable. Study conclusions and caveats: A determination of whether the expanded TCR clones were tumor-specific was not made.

Many counts were recorded for this clonotype. Its target is unknown. Using two-round multiplex PCR, the authors amplified TCR beta CDR3 from genomic DNA. Gene-specific TRBV and TRBJ primers were used in PCR round one. TCRdb reprocessed the multiplex PCR reads via MiXCR and lists one record per CDR3 protein. The table includes about 51,000 distinct CDR3 sequences, approximately 30% detected once. Sequencing was performed on PBMCs, taken before or after stereotactic body radiation therapy (not recorded which). The TCR comes from a donor aged 50 or older with non-small cell lung cancer.

The CDR3 DNA sequence: TGTGCCAGCAGCGTGGTGGACTCTGGAAACACCATATATTTT. Protein sequence: CASSVVDSGNTIYF. The gene calls are TRBV9 and TRBJ1-3; D remains ambiguous. The V and J ends lost 2 bases and 0 bases respectively, with 6 bases between them. Germline CDR1 is SGDLS and CDR2 is YYNGEE. This CDR3 spans 14 amino acids. Together with reference TRBV9 and TRBJ1-3, the CDR3 gives the full variable domain: DSGVTQTPKHLITATGQRVTLRCSPRSGDLSVYWYQQSLDQGLQFLIQYYNGEERAKGNILERFSAQQFPDLHSELNLSSLELGDSALYFCASSVVDSGNTIYFGEGSWLTVV.